The clone carrying this T cell receptor beta chain was seen at least ten times. TCR beta CDR3 region amplification was performed from RNA transcripts. Researchers ran a first-round RT-PCR on the TCR CDR3 using the HTBI primer set. TCRdb processed the multiplex PCR reads anew with MiXCR; each CDR3 protein has one entry. The sample contains hundreds of thousands of distinct CDR3 sequences, 17% of which appear only once. The record originates from a study of T cells in Graves' hyperthyroidism and ophthalmopathy. Germline V lookup: CDR1 MNHEY, CDR2 SVGEGT. This CDR3 spans 12 amino acids. The ends were cut back, 6 bases at V and 2 bases at J, with 6 bases in the middle.

Sequencing input: blood. The clonotype originates from a woman aged 18-29 years with Graves' ophthalmopathy. J is TRBJ2-3 and V is TRBV6-2 or TRBV6-3, with D unresolved. In DNA, the CDR3 is TGTGCCAGCAGAGATCCCACAGATACGCAGTATTTT. It codes for CASRDPTDTQYF.